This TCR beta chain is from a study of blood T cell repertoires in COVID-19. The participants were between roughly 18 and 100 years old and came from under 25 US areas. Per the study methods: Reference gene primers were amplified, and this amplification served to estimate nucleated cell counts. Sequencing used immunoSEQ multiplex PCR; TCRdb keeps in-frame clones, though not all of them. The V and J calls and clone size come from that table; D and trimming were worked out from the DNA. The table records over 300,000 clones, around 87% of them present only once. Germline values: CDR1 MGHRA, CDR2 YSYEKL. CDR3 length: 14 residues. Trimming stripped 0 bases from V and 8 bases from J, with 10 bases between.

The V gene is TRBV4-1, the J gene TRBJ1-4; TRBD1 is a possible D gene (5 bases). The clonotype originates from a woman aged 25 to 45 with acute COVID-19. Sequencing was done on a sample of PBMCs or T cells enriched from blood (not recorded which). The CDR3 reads CASSQDGGTEKLFF. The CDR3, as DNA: TGCGCCAGCAGCCAAGATGGGGGGACCGAAAAACTGTTTTTT.